The sample holds many counts of the clone carrying this TCR beta chain. Its specificity is unknown. CDR1 is SGHVS and CDR2 is FQNEAQ in the germline V gene. The CDR3 runs to 14 residues. V shed 4 bases and J 8 bases; nucleotides not matched to a gene: 8. This sample is drawn from a study of T cells after yellow fever vaccination. They built TCR cDNA with 5'RACE template switching, a step that put in a universal primer site and UMIs. From the 5' RACE reads, TCRdb called clonotypes with MiXCR, one entry per CDR3 protein. In the table there are roughly 310,000 distinct CDR3 sequences, around 4% of which are singletons. Study-level findings and limits: Overall, a small share of clonotypes was seen in both CD4 and CD8 compartments.

The sequencing used PBMCs, collected on the day of the yellow fever booster vaccination. The gene calls are TRBV7-8 and TRBJ1-2; 9 bases are shared with TRBD1. The source of this sequence is a man between 18 and 35 years old who received the YFV17D yellow fever vaccine. DNA for the CDR3: TGTGCCAGCAGCTCCACAGGGGGCGCGGGAGGCTACACCTTC. Its protein is CASSSTGGAGGYTF.